Given below is one TCR beta chain in context. V lost 5 bases, J lost 4 bases, and 6 bases lay in between. The CDR3 spans 11 residues. Germline CDR1 KGHSH, CDR2 LQKENI. These data come from a study of blood T cell repertoires in COVID-19. Study-wide context: Acute and convalescent COVID-19 specimens originated in the United States, Italy and Spain. PBMCs, B-cell-depleted T cells, or T cells were the source of the cDNA or gDNA that made up the material.

Methods used by the authors: The authors estimated nucleated cell counts from reference gene primer amplification. Profiling relied on immunoSEQ multiplex PCR, and the TCRdb table lists in-frame clones only, not all of them. Clone size and the V and J calls come from that table; the DNA yielded D and trimming. The sample shows tens of thousands of clones, around 83% of them seen only once. The V call is TRBV18, the J call TRBJ2-7; D possibly corresponds to TRBD1 (6 bases). The source is a human donor in a cohort sampled during active COVID-19. The sample was peripheral blood. DNA for the CDR3: TGTGCCAGCTCAGACAGGTACGAGCAGTACTTC. It is translated as CASSDRYEQYF.